The clone carrying this T cell receptor beta chain was detected ten times or more. As to time point: before trial treatment. The sample is drawn from a study of low-dose radiotherapy and immunotherapy resistance in tumors. The CDR3 has 14 amino acids. Germline trimming cut 5 bases from V and 4 bases from J; bases unmatched to any gene: 0. CDR1 KGHSH and CDR2 LQKENI come from the germline V gene. Amplification of TCRs used a constant-region primer and V-primer adapter for roughly 22 PCR cycles. MiXCR, applied by TCRdb to the reads, yields one record per CDR3 protein. The sample has approximately 47,000 distinct CDR3 sequences; around 11% are singletons.

The chain combines TRBV18 with TRBJ2-3, with 13 bases lining up with TRBD2. The sequence was collected from a female donor with ovarian cancer. The source material was PBMCs, sampled before treatment. CDR3 sequence reads: CASSGLAGADTQYF. In nucleotides, the CDR3 is TGTGCCAGCTCAGGACTAGCGGGAGCAGATACGCAGTATTTT.